Below, 20 T cell receptor beta chains from the same sample are listed, as sequenced in a study of blood T cell repertoires in COVID-19 (TCRdb year 2020). Libraries were constructed by the immunoSEQ multiplex PCR assay. What TCRdb holds here is the immuneACCESS table cut down to in-frame rearrangements. Part of the clones is not present; checked against another copy, under half of the missing clones reflect an unresolved V gene, and the others are unexplained. In all, the sample holds 25,000 to 35,000 clones, and around 88% of those were seen once. The ten largest make up less than 30% of the sample. The sample was peripheral blood. These receptors came from a human donor in a cohort sampled during active COVID-19.

The chain couples TRBV7-3 to TRBJ1-3; D is possibly TRBD1 (5 bases). Germline CDR1 is SGHTA and CDR2 is FQGTGA. The CDR3 runs 15 residues. Trimming shortened V by 2 bases and J by 0 bases, and 8 bases separated the two germline ends. DNA for the CDR3: TGTGCCAGCAGCTTATCAGGGCTCTCTGGAAACACCATATATTTT. Translating it yields CASSLSGLSGNTIYF.

The chain combines TRBV5-1 with TRBJ2-1; 12 nucleotides align to TRBD2. The CDR3 has 17 residues. The J segment lost 5 bases and the V segment lost 3 bases, leaving 9 bases of the junction unmatched. Per germline, CDR1 SGHRS and CDR2 YFSETQ. The CDR3 DNA reads as TGCGCCAGCAGCTATACCTCTAGCGGGGGGGGAAACAATGAGCAGTTCTTC. Translated, it gives CASSYTSSGGGNNEQFF.

The rearrangement links TRBV5-1 to TRBJ2-2; 7 bases align to TRBD2. V was pared by 4 bases and J by 1 base, with 4 bases of the junction left unmatched. The germline V gene encodes CDR1 SGHRS and CDR2 YFSETQ. The CDR3 length is 15 residues. The CDR3 region has the DNA TGCGCCAGCAGCCGGGCGGGGGAGAACACCGGGGAGCTGTTTTTT. Translating gives CASSRAGENTGELFF.

V usage is TRBV19 and J usage is TRBJ1-4, with 7 positions matching TRBD1. CDR1 LNHDA and CDR2 SQIVND come from the germline V gene (reference sequence). Trimming removed 5 bases from V and 8 bases from J; junction bases left unmatched: 8. The CDR3 sequence is 14 residues long. CDR3 amino acids: CASSRAAGGEKLFF. CDR3 nucleotides: TGTGCCAGTAGTCGCGCGGCAGGGGGGGAAAAACTGTTTTTT. The variable domain in full, with the rest retrieved from reference TRBV19 and TRBJ1-4, is DGGITQSPKYLFRKEGQNVTLSCEQNLNHDAMYWYRQDPGQGLRLIYYSQIVNDFQKGDIAEGYSVSREKKESFPLTVTSAQKNPTAFYLCASSRAAGGEKLFFGSGTQLSVL.

This sequence joins TRBV7-2 and TRBJ2-1; no clear D. CDR3 length: 13 residues. V lost 1 base to trimming and J lost 8 bases, with 9 bases between them. Germline lookup yields CDR1 SGHTA and CDR2 FQGNSA. CDR3 sequence: CASSLVAVDEQFF. The CDR3 DNA follows: TGTGCCAGCAGCTTAGTGGCGGTAGATGAGCAGTTCTTC.

V and J are TRBV12-3 or TRBV12-4 and TRBJ1-2; 10 bases are shared with TRBD1. J gave up 5 bases and V 7 bases, and 4 bases lay outside the gene matches. This CDR3 is built from 13 residues. The CDR3: CASTTGGEYGYTF. As DNA, the CDR3 is TGTGCCAGCACGACAGGGGGCGAATATGGCTACACCTTC.

The chain joins TRBV5-4 to TRBJ2-7; 7 bases match TRBD1. Trimming removed 5 bases from V and 0 bases from J; junction bases left unmatched: 5. From germline, CDR1 is SGHNT and CDR2 YYREEE (reference sequence). This CDR3 spans 14 amino acids. The CDR3 DNA follows: TGTGCCAGCAGTTTCTACAGGGGCTCCTACGAGCAGTACTTC. As protein: CASSFYRGSYEQYF.

This sequence joins TRBV7-8 and TRBJ1-5, with 9 nucleotides matching TRBD1. The length of the CDR3 is 14 residues. Per germline, CDR1 SGHVS and CDR2 FQNEAQ. V trimming: 5 bases; J trimming: 4 bases; junction bases outside the gene matches: 3. CDR3 region: CASSRTGENQPQHF. The DNA for the CDR3 is TGTGCCAGCAGCCGGACAGGGGAAAATCAGCCCCAGCATTTT.

The chain recombines TRBV29-1 with TRBJ2-7, with 13 bases matching TRBD2. Trimming cost V 4 bases and J 3 bases; bases outside gene matches: 0. Germline loops: CDR1 SQVTM, CDR2 ANQGSEA. There are 13 residues in the CDR3. The CDR3 DNA reads as TGCAGCGTTGGGACTAGCGGGGGCTACGAGCAGTACTTC. This translates into CSVGTSGGYEQYF.

This clone was detected once. V is TRBV7-9 and J is TRBJ1-1; D is possibly TRBD1 (6 bases). Germline assignment: CDR1 SEHNR and CDR2 FQNEAQ (reference sequence). V was shortened by 5 bases and J by 10 bases, with 20 bases between the two germline ends. This CDR3 contains 14 residues. CDR3 sequence: CASSQTDRPLGAFF. The CDR3 DNA is TGTGCCAGCAGCCAGACGGACAGACCACTAGGAGCTTTCTTT.

The gene calls are TRBV5-4 and TRBJ2-2; tentative D call: TRBD1 (5 bases). This CDR3 is 16 amino acids long. Trimming cost V 0 bases and J 5 bases, with 14 bases left between them. The V gene's germline CDR1 is SGHNT and CDR2 YYREEE (reference sequence). The CDR3 reads CASSLAGQGWTGELFF. Here the CDR3 DNA reads TGTGCCAGCAGCTTGGCCGGCCAGGGATGGACCGGGGAGCTGTTTTTT.

The chain uses TRBV5-1 and TRBJ2-5; D call uncertain. Germline loops: CDR1 SGHRS, CDR2 YFSETQ. Trimming stripped 4 bases from V and 1 base from J, with 11 bases between. This CDR3 spans 14 amino acids. CDR3 protein: CASSPLQSQETQYF. CDR3 DNA: TGCGCCAGCAGCCCGTTGCAGTCCCAAGAGACCCAGTACTTC.

The rearrangement links TRBV19 to TRBJ2-4, with D unclear. Between the trimmed V and J ends, which lost 3 bases and 10 bases, there was a span of 13 bases. This CDR3 has 13 residues. CDR1 is LNHDA and CDR2 is SQIVND in the germline V gene (reference sequence). The chain's CDR3 is CASSMARREIQYF. In nucleotides, the CDR3 is TGTGCCAGTAGTATGGCCAGGCGAGAGATTCAGTACTTC.

J is TRBJ1-1 and V is TRBV12-3 or TRBV12-4; D gene unclear. V was clipped by 7 bases and J by 1 base, with 10 bases between them. The CDR3 length is 13 residues. The chain's CDR3 is CASTIFRNTEAFF. CDR3 nucleotides: TGTGCCAGCACAATTTTCAGGAACACTGAAGCTTTCTTT.

The gene calls are TRBV5-4 and TRBJ1-1, with a tentative D call TRBD1 (5 bases). Trimming shortened V by 0 bases and J by 0 bases, and 9 bases separated the two germline ends. This CDR3 spans 15 amino acids. Looked up from germline, CDR1 is SGHNT and CDR2 is YYREEE (reference sequence). In DNA form, the CDR3 reads TGTGCCAGCAGCTTGGCCACAGGTATGAACACTGAAGCTTTCTTT. Protein product: CASSLATGMNTEAFF.

The chain combines TRBV9 with TRBJ1-1; TRBD1 matches at 7 bases. CDR3 length: 13 amino acids. Unmatched junction bases numbered 5, after V lost 1 base and J lost 8 bases. CDR1 is SGDLS, CDR2 YYNGEE, per germline. CDR3 DNA sequence: TGTGCCAGCAGCGTAACCCCGGGACAGGAAGCTTTCTTT. It specifies CASSVTPGQEAFF. Filled out from reference TRBV9 and TRBJ1-1, the complete variable domain reads DSGVTQTPKHLITATGQRVTLRCSPRSGDLSVYWYQQSLDQGLQFLIQYYNGEERAKGNILERFSAQQFPDLHSELNLSSLELGDSALYFCASSVTPGQEAFFGQGTRLTVV.

The genes are TRBV5-4 and TRBJ2-3; 9 positions match TRBD2. Per the germline V gene, CDR1 is SGHNT and CDR2 is YYREEE (reference sequence). V lost 0 bases and J lost 7; bases outside the gene matches: 9. There are 16 residues in the CDR3. The CDR3 region has the DNA TGTGCCAGCAGCTTGGGATTAGCGGGGGCTTCGAATACGCAGTATTTT. This encodes CASSLGLAGASNTQYF.

J is TRBJ1-3 and V is TRBV6-6; 10 nucleotides align to TRBD1. CDR1 and CDR2 (germline): MNHNY, SVGAGI (reference sequence). The CDR3 covers 16 residues. V lost 4 bases to trimming and J lost 4 bases; unmatched junction nucleotides: 7. CDR3 bases: TGTGCCAGCAGTTTCCGAGGGACAGGGGTCGGAAACACCATATATTTT. Translating it yields CASSFRGTGVGNTIYF.

This chain uses TRBV4-1 with TRBJ1-4, with TRBD1 matching 8 bases. Trimming removed 2 bases from V and 5 bases from J; junction bases left unmatched: 1. The CDR3 consists of 14 residues. The germline gives CDR1 MGHRA, CDR2 YSYEKL. CDR3 region: CASSQTGGNEKLFF. CDR3 DNA sequence: TGCGCCAGCAGCCAAACAGGGGGGAATGAAAAACTGTTTTTT.

This clone has just a few counts. CDR3 loop: CASSEQTAAYEQYF. In DNA, the CDR3 is TGTGCCAGCAGTGAACAGACTGCCGCCTACGAGCAGTACTTC. The chain is built from TRBV25-1 and TRBJ2-7; D not certain. Germline CDR1 MGHDK, CDR2 SYGVNS. Trimming removed 2 bases at V and 2 bases at J, with 10 bases between. CDR3 length: 14 amino acids.